A single sample is the source of the 18 T cell receptor beta chains below, sequenced in a study of spatial heterogeneity in lung cancer. TCRdb reprocessed the 5' RACE reads with MiXCR, giving one entry per CDR3 protein. The table records 20,000 to 30,000 distinct CDR3 sequences, less than 5.5% of them present only once. Regarding time point: sample taken at primary tumor resection. Sequencing covered unsorted whole RNA taken from tumor, nontumor lung or frozen PBMC. Sample: PBMCs, taken at surgery. All receptors come from a male donor with early-stage non-small cell lung cancer.

V and J are TRBV24-1 and TRBJ2-5, with D possibly TRBD2 on 6 matching bases. Looked up from germline, CDR1 is KGHDR and CDR2 is SFDVKD. The germline V and J ends were trimmed by 0 bases and 4 bases, with 11 bases remaining between them. The CDR3 runs to 15 residues. CDR3 sequence reads: CATSDLSGGPETQYF. The CDR3 coding sequence is TGTGCCACCAGTGATTTGTCCGGAGGGCCAGAGACCCAGTACTTC.

This clonotype has a count of ten or more. This rearrangement joins TRBV29-1 to TRBJ2-3; 16 positions match TRBD2. The ends lost 0 bases at V and 7 bases at J; junction bases unmatched: 10. CDR1 and CDR2 from the germline V gene are SQVTM and ANQGSEA. The CDR3 contains 18 residues. The CDR3 here is CSVEDRGLAGGQSYTQYF. CDR3 bases: TGCAGCGTTGAAGACAGGGGACTAGCGGGGGGGCAGTCATATACGCAGTATTTT.

Ten or more counts support this clonotype. V gene TRBV6-2 or TRBV6-3 combines with J gene TRBJ1-5; 8 bases line up with TRBD1. The CDR3 has 14 residues. Per the germline V gene, CDR1 is MNHEY and CDR2 is SVGEGT. The V segment lost 6 bases and the J segment 9 bases; nucleotides outside the gene matches: 10. The CDR3 bases are TGTGCCAGCAGCATGACAGGGGACCGGCGGCCCCAGCATTTT. Amino acid sequence: CASSMTGDRRPQHF.

This clonotype was recorded many times. This chain uses TRBV3-1 with TRBJ1-2; a possible D gene is TRBD1 (5 bases). V was trimmed by 1 base and J by 7 bases, leaving 10 bases between them. CDR1 LGHDT and CDR2 YNNKEL come from the germline V gene (reference sequence). The CDR3 runs to 13 residues. This CDR3 is CASSQAGPGGYTF. The DNA for the CDR3 is TGTGCCAGCAGCCAAGCAGGGCCGGGTGGCTACACCTTC.

Concerning this clonotype: The CDR3 does not close with the conserved phenylalanine or tryptophan, likely indicating a read error. The V and J genes are TRBV7-2 and TRBJ1-1; D is undetermined. V was cut by 8 bases and J by 4 bases, with 14 bases left in between. CDR3 length: 13 amino acids. Germline V gives CDR1 SGHTA, CDR2 FQGNSA. This CDR3 reads CASGRLVITEAFS. The CDR3 region has the DNA TGTGCCAGCGGCAGACTAGTGATCACTGAAGCTTTCTCT.

This clonotype was recorded many times. The chain joins TRBV11-2 to TRBJ1-1, with a tentative D call TRBD1 (5 bases). Germline-derived CDR1 and CDR2 are SGHAT and FQNNGV. Trimming cost V 2 bases and J 8 bases, with 21 bases left between them. This CDR3 spans 16 amino acids. The CDR3 DNA sequence: TGTGCCAGCAGCTTATTGAATAGGGGACGTTCAACAGAAGCTTTCTTT. Translated: CASSLLNRGRSTEAFF. Using reference TRBV11-2 and TRBJ1-1 for the parts outside the CDR3, the full variable domain is EAGVAQSPRYKIIEKRQSVAFWCNPISGHATLYWYQQILGQGPKLLIQFQNNGVVDDSQLPKDRFSAERLKGVDSTLKIQPAKLEDSAVYLCASSLLNRGRSTEAFFGQGTRLTVV.

Ten or more counts support this clonotype. The gene calls are TRBV24-1 and TRBJ2-1; D call uncertain. Between the trimmed V and J ends, which lost 5 bases and 7 bases, there was a span of 8 bases. The germline CDR1 and CDR2 sequences are KGHDR and SFDVKD. The CDR3 loop spans 12 amino acids. This chain's CDR3 is CATSGQTNEQFF. The CDR3 DNA reads as TGTGCCACCAGTGGCCAGACTAATGAGCAGTTCTTC.

The chain uses TRBV3-1 and TRBJ2-5; D is uncertain. The V gene lost 0 bases and the J gene lost 4 bases, with 9 bases spanning the gap. Germline-derived CDR1 and CDR2 are LGHDT and YNNKEL (reference sequence). This CDR3 has 14 residues. Here the CDR3 reads CASSQDYQRETQYF. CDR3 DNA: TGTGCCAGCAGCCAAGACTACCAGCGAGAGACCCAGTACTTC.

This clonotype was seen repeatedly, ten times or more. The chain uses TRBV7-2 and TRBJ2-7; a possible D gene is TRBD1 (5 bases). CDR3 length: 14 amino acids. V shed 6 bases and J shed 3 bases, with 15 bases lying between them. Germline CDR1 reads SGHTA; CDR2 reads FQGNSA. The CDR3 DNA reads as TGTGCCAGCAGGCGAGGCCCAGGGTTCTACGAGCAGTACTTC. Residues: CASRRGPGFYEQYF.

This clonotype was observed many times. The gene calls are TRBV7-8 and TRBJ2-3; maybe TRBD1 (6 bases). The V gene lost 1 base and the J gene lost 5 bases, with 16 bases spanning the gap. The length of the CDR3 is 16 residues. CDR1 is SGHVS, CDR2 FQNEAQ, per germline. CDR3 bases: TGTGCCAGCAGCTTAGGGGGGCTGGGTCTAGGAGATACGCAGTATTTT. This translates into CASSLGGLGLGDTQYF.

The chain employs TRBV28 and TRBJ2-7, with D maybe TRBD2 (5 bases). This CDR3 is built from 12 residues. Trimming left V 0 bases short and J 6 bases short, with 6 bases between. CDR1 and CDR2 from the germline V gene are MDHEN and SYDVKM. The CDR3 loop reads CASSLWGAEQYF. For the CDR3, the DNA is TGTGCCAGCAGTTTATGGGGAGCCGAGCAGTACTTC.

The chain uses TRBV30 and TRBJ2-3; possibly TRBD2 for D (5 bases). This CDR3 is built from 13 residues. CDR1 and CDR2 (germline): GTSNPN, SVGIG (reference sequence). The V end was cut by 0 bases, the J end by 4 bases, with 8 bases between. CDR3 amino acids: CAWSVKGADTQYF. In DNA, the CDR3 is TGTGCCTGGAGTGTTAAGGGAGCAGATACGCAGTATTTT.

This clonotype was detected ten times or more. This chain connects TRBV27 to TRBJ2-3; D remains unclear. The length of the CDR3 is 15 residues. CDR1 is MNHEY, CDR2 SMNVEV, per germline (reference sequence). Trimming left V 4 bases short and J 4 bases short, with 15 bases between. The CDR3 nucleotides are TGTGCCAGCAGTTCCCGCAGGCGAATCGCAGATACGCAGTATTTT. It yields the protein CASSSRRRIADTQYF.

This clonotype was counted at least ten times. V and J are TRBV20-1 and TRBJ2-5; 9 bases match TRBD1. This CDR3 contains 16 residues. Germline V CDR1 and CDR2: DFQATT, SNEGSKA (reference sequence). V lost 0 bases and J lost 2; bases outside the gene matches: 7. The CDR3: CSARDAGTGRQETQYF. Written as DNA, the CDR3 is TGCAGTGCTAGAGACGCCGGGACAGGGAGACAAGAGACCCAGTACTTC.

This clonotype has a count of ten or more. The CDR3 DNA reads as TGTGCCAGCAGCTTGTCCCGGGCGCCCAGCGGGGAGCTGTTTTTT. It specifies CASSLSRAPSGELFF. The V gene is TRBV5-4, the J gene TRBJ2-2, with D uncertain. V was shortened by 1 base and J by 7 bases, with 14 bases between the two germline ends. The germline V gene has CDR1 SGHNT and CDR2 YYREEE (reference sequence). The CDR3 is made up of 15 amino acids.

This clonotype was detected ten times or more. The chain combines TRBV6-5 with TRBJ2-2; D is ambiguous. The CDR3 runs 14 residues. Germline loops: CDR1 MNHEY, CDR2 SVGAGI. Between the trimmed V and J ends, which lost 1 base and 1 base, there was a span of 4 bases. The CDR3 bases are TGTGCCAGCAGTTACTGGCAGAACACCGGGGAGCTGTTTTTT. This gives the protein CASSYWQNTGELFF.

This clonotype occurred many times. The V gene is TRBV6-2 or TRBV6-3, the J gene TRBJ2-2, with 11 bases that match TRBD2. J lost 5 bases, V lost 6 bases, and 5 bases had no gene match. The CDR3 is 15 residues long. Germline loops: CDR1 MNHEY, CDR2 SVGEGT. The CDR3: CASRTSGGRTGELFF. For the CDR3, the DNA is TGTGCCAGCAGAACTAGCGGGGGTCGTACCGGGGAGCTGTTTTTT.

This clonotype was seen at least ten times. The chain couples TRBV28 to TRBJ1-1, with unresolved D. The CDR3 is 11 amino acids. V gave up 7 bases and J gave up 0 bases, with 3 bases separating them. CDR1 and CDR2 from the germline V gene are MDHEN and SYDVKM. CDR3 sequence: CASILNTEAFF. In DNA, the CDR3 is TGTGCCAGCATCTTGAACACTGAAGCTTTCTTT.